This T cell receptor (beta chain) was observed in a study of identical twins. This clonotype came up a few times. Healthy Caucasian individuals made up all the donors. Between the trimmed V and J ends, which lost 1 base and 8 bases, there was a span of 9 bases. Per germline, CDR1 KGHSH and CDR2 LQKENI. This CDR3 has 13 amino acids. TCRdb re-derived calls from the 5' RACE reads in MiXCR, one entry per CDR3 protein. The table shows around 680,000 distinct CDR3 sequences, with around 8.6% occurring only once. The sample was also linked to a second study, of yellow fever vaccine responses in identical twins.

The sequencing sample was made of PBMCs. The chain uses TRBV18 and TRBJ2-1, with D uncertain. This sequence originates from a woman aged 18-30 years in good health. DNA of the CDR3: TGTGCCAGCTCACCACTGATTGGGGATGAGCAGTTCTTC. It translates to CASSPLIGDEQFF.